These T cell receptor beta chains were read from a single sample in a study of human T cells and chemical hapten exposure. Each CDR3 protein gets one entry after TCRdb re-called the RACE reads with MiXCR. Of approximately 57,000 distinct CDR3 sequences listed, over 7.5% were seen once; the top ten hold approximately 12%. Sequenced material: whole blood, taken in connection with sensitization to the hapten diphenylcyclopropenone (DPC). These receptors were collected from a middle-aged woman with alopecia areata. Some clones in this sample may be carry-over from other donors' samples. The conserved cysteine and the conserved F or W are not part of the CDR3 here.

v_call,j_call,cdr3_aa
TRBV9,TRBJ2-7,ASSVGPGGYEQY
TRBV4-1,TRBJ1-3,ASSQDITPGNTIY
TRBV9,TRBJ1-6,ASSVVGNNSPLH
TRBV7-3,TRBJ2-5,ASSPWSGTANRGTQY
TRBV20-1,TRBJ2-3,SAQSDFMRTDTQY
TRBV7-9,TRBJ1-2,ASSLGLDGYT
TRBV29-1,TRBJ1-5,SVLSADNQPQH
TRBV6-2/TRBV6-3,TRBJ2-7,ASSLLTETEQY
TRBV11-2,TRBJ2-3,ASSFGGAFADTQY
TRBV2,TRBJ2-1,ASSEAVFWRGPLGNEQF
TRBV18,TRBJ1-5,ASSPTPNSNQPQH
TRBV12-3/TRBV12-4,TRBJ2-1,ASSQPSSYNEQF
TRBV5-1,TRBJ2-7,ASSPRQGQQQY
TRBV9,TRBJ1-2,ASSVGVDLHGYT
TRBV3-1,TRBJ2-3,ASSLNSGGTDTQY
TRBV7-9,TRBJ2-3,ASTSTPNTDTQY
TRBV3-1,TRBJ2-5,ASSPQSGLAGQETQY
TRBV3-1,TRBJ2-3,ASSQVAGILDTQY
TRBV5-4,TRBJ2-5,ASSTPGLAGAGETQY
TRBV6-5,TRBJ2-3,ASRSGSTSTDTQY
TRBV29-1,TRBJ1-1,TSRGARSGEAF
TRBV10-3,TRBJ1-3,AISEGRNTIY
TRBV20-1,TRBJ1-4,SASTGINEKLF
TRBV18,TRBJ2-7,ASSERENSEQY
TRBV20-1,TRBJ1-2,SARYRTGSHGYT
TRBV27,TRBJ2-7,ASRRSGYSYEQY
TRBV9,TRBJ2-7,ASSADRVGNEQY
TRBV5-1,TRBJ1-1,ASSLRDSLNTEAF
TRBV7-9,TRBJ1-5,ASSPGYNQPQH
TRBV3-1,TRBJ2-3,ASSQASRKSTDTQY
TRBV2,TRBJ2-2,ASSPGITGELF
TRBV9,TRBJ2-5,ASSVTGAETQY
TRBV6-5,TRBJ1-5,ASSYGFGSGQPQH
TRBV20-1,TRBJ2-2,SAGTGGFSGELF
TRBV29-1,TRBJ1-1,SVVESAGGAEAF
TRBV7-2,TRBJ2-3,ASSPSGGSATQY
TRBV7-2,TRBJ1-2,ASSLMTGRSNGYT
TRBV20-1,TRBJ2-5,SATGGAGETQY
TRBV20-1,TRBJ1-2,SARTGGDYGYT
TRBV12-3/TRBV12-4,TRBJ2-5,ASSLSGGLETQY
TRBV3-1,TRBJ1-1,ASSLLGTEAF
TRBV20-1,TRBJ1-4,SARSGKRTNEKLF
TRBV2,TRBJ1-6,ASSEWQGSSYNSPLH
TRBV6-2/TRBV6-3,TRBJ1-5,ASSLPEKTGENQPQH
TRBV5-1,TRBJ2-1,ASSVIGTSGGNEQF
TRBV4-3,TRBJ1-5,ASSQVTDQPQH